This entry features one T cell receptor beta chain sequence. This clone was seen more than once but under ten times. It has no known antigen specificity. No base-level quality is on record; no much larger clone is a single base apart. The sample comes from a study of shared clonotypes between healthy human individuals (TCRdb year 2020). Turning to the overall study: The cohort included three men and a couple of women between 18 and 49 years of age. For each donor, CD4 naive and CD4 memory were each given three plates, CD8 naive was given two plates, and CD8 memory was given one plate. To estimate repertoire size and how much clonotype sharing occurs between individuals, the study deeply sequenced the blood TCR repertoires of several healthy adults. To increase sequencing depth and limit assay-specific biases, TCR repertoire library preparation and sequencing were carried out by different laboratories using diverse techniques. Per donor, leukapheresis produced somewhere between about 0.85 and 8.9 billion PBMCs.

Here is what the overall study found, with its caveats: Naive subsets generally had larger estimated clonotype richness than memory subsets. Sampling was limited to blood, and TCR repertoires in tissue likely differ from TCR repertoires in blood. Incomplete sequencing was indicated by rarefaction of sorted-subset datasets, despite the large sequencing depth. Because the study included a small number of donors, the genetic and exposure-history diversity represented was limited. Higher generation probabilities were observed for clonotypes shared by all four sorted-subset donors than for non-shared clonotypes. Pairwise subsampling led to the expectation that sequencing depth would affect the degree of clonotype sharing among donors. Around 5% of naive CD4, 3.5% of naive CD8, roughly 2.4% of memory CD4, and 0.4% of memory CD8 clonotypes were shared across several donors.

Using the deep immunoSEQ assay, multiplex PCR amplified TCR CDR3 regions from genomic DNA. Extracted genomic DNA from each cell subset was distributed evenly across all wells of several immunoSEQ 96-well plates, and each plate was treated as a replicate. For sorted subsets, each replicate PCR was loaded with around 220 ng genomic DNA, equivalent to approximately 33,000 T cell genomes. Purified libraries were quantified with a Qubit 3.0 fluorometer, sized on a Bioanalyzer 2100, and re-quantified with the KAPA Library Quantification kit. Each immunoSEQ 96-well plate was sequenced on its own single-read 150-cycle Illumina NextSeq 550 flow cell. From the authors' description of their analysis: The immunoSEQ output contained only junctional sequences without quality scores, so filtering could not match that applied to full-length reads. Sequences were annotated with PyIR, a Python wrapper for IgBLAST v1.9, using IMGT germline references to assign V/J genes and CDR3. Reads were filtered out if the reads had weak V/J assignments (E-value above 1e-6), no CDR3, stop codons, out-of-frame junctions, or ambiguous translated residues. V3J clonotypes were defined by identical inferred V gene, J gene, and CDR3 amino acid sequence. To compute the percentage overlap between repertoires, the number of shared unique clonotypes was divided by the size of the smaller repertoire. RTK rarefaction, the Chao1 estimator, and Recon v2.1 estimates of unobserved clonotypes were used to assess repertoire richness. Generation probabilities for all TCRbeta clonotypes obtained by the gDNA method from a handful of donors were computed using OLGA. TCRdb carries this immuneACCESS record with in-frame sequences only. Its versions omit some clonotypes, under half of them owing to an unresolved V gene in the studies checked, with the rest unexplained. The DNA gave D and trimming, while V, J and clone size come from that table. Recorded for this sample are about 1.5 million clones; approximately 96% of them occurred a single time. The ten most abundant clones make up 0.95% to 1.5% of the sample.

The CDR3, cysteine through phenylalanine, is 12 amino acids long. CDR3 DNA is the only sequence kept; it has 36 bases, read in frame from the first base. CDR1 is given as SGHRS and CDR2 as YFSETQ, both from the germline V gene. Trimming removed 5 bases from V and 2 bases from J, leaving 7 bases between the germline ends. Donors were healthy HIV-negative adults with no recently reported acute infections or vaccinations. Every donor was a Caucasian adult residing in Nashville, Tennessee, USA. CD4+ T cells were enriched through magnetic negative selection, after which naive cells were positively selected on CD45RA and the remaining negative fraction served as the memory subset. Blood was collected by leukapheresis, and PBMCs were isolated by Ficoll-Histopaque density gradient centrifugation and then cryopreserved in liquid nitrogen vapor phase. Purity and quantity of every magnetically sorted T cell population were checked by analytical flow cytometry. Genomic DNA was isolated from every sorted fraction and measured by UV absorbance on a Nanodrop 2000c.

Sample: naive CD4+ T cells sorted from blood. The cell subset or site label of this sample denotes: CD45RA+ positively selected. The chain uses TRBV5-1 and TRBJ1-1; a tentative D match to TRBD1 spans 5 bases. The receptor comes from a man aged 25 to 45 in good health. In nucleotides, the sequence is TGCGCCAGCAGGTGGGGCAACACTGAAGCTTTCTTT. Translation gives CASRWGNTEAFF.